The following is a TCR beta chain sequence with its context. The source of the sample is a study of blood T cell repertoires in COVID-19. This CDR3 is built from 16 residues. The germline gives CDR1 MNHEY, CDR2 SMNVEV (reference sequence). V was pared by 5 bases and J by 4 bases, with 12 bases of the junction left unmatched. Here immunoSEQ multiplex PCR was the method, and the copy in TCRdb shows in-frame clones only, minus some. Among about 74,000 clones listed, approximately 90% were seen once. The material sequenced was peripheral blood. V and J are TRBV27 and TRBJ2-7, with TRBD1 matching over 9 bases. The sequence was collected from a woman aged 55-70 years with active COVID-19. CDR3 protein: CASSPGTGNSFYEQYF. DNA of the CDR3: TGTGCCAGCAGTCCCGGGACAGGGAACTCGTTTTACGAGCAGTACTTC.